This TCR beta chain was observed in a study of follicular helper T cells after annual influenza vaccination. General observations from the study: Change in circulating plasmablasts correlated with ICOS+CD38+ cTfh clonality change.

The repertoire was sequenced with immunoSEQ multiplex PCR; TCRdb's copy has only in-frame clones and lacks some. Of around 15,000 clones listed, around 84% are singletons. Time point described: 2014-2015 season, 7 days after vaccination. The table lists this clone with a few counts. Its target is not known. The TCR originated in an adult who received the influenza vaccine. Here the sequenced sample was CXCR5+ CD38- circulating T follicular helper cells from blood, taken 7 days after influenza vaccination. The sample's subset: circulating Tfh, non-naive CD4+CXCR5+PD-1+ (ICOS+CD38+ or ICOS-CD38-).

CDR3 sequence (DNA): TGTGCCAGCAGCAAAGGGGGCGGCTCCTACAATGAGCAGTTCTTC. Translated: CASSKGGGSYNEQFF. This sequence joins TRBV21-1 and TRBJ2-1; the table names TRBD1, a call not compared with the DNA. TRBV21-1 has pseudogene status. The CDR3 consists of 15 residues.